The entry below describes one T cell receptor beta chain. This CDR3 is 11 amino acids long. The germline V gene has CDR1 SGDLS and CDR2 YYNGEE. The V and J ends lost 3 bases and 5 bases respectively, with 5 bases between them. This sample is part of a study of blood T cell repertoires in COVID-19. Sequencing used immunoSEQ multiplex PCR; TCRdb keeps in-frame clones, though not all of them. This sample has 290,000 or so clones, with approximately 86% found just once. Sequencing used peripheral blood. This TCR was sampled from a man aged 18 to 30 with active or convalescent COVID-19. The V gene is TRBV9, the J gene TRBJ1-2, with no clear D. DNA for the CDR3: TGTGCCAGCAGCGGCCGGTATGGCTACACCTTC. This translates into CASSGRYGYTF.